These 5 T cell receptor beta chains share one sample of origin, sequenced in a study of T cells in Graves' hyperthyroidism and ophthalmopathy. Template material for amplifying TCR beta CDR3 regions consisted of RNA transcripts. First-round RT-PCR of the TCR CDR3 relied on the HTBI primer set. TCRdb redid the calling of the multiplex PCR reads with MiXCR, one entry per CDR3 protein. The top ten clones hold about 25% of a sample with 450,000 to 650,000 distinct CDR3 sequences, less than 25% of them seen once. Specimen: blood. The receptor set was obtained from a man aged 18 to 29 with Graves' hyperthyroidism.

The chain employs TRBV6-5 and TRBJ2-7; 10 bases fit TRBD2. The CDR3 consists of 17 residues. Germline CDR1 is MNHEY and CDR2 is SVGAGI. Losses at the gene ends were 4 bases for V and 0 bases for J; bases not matched to a gene: 9. The CDR3 bases are TGTGCCAGCAGTTCGGATAGCGGGAGGACGAGCTCCTACGAGCAGTACTTC. Its translation: CASSSDSGRTSSYEQYF.

This clonotype was seen at least ten times. The V and J genes are TRBV12-3 or TRBV12-4 and TRBJ2-7; TRBD1 aligns across 9 bases. The junction had 9 bases not matched to a gene; V was cut back by 5 bases and J by 4 bases. CDR3 length equals 15 residues. The chain's CDR3 is CASSPGTGWEYEQYF. The CDR3 region has the DNA TGTGCCAGCAGTCCTGGGACAGGGTGGGAGTACGAGCAGTACTTC.

The rearrangement joins TRBV28 to TRBJ1-2; perhaps TRBD1 as D (5 bases). Trimming removed 8 bases at V and 7 bases at J, with 20 bases between. The CDR3 is made up of 14 amino acids. The germline V gene encodes CDR1 MDHEN and CDR2 SYDVKM. CDR3 region: CASAPPGPMFGYTF. CDR3 nucleotides: TGTGCCAGCGCACCCCCGGGGCCCATGTTTGGCTACACCTTC.

This clonotype was detected ten times or more. Written as DNA, the CDR3 is TGTGCCTGGATGACCACTGAAGCTTTCTTT. Protein product: CAWMTTEAFF. The chain has TRBV30 and TRBJ1-1; D unclear. The V and J ends lost 4 bases and 4 bases respectively, with 4 bases between them. From germline, CDR1 is GTSNPN and CDR2 SVGIG (reference sequence). This CDR3 has 10 amino acids.

The chain has TRBV12-3 or TRBV12-4 and TRBJ1-6, with D uncertain. The CDR3 length is 12 residues. V lost 6 bases, J lost 8 bases, and 8 bases lay in between. The CDR3 is CASRTNYSPLHF. The CDR3 DNA is TGTGCCAGCAGGACCAACTATTCACCCCTCCACTTT.